These 21 T cell receptor beta chains came from one sample sequenced in a study of cytomegalovirus exposure and HLA in healthy donors. Generated by immunoSEQ multiplex PCR, the TCRdb table keeps only in-frame clones and is missing some. The sample includes a few hundred thousand clones, approximately 88% of them seen just once. The source material was PBMCs. The receptors stem from a man aged 30 to 45 in good health and CMV-seronegative.

The chain recombines TRBV10-3 with TRBJ2-5, with 9 bases lining up with TRBD1. The germline CDR1 and CDR2 sequences are ENHRY and SYGVKD. J was trimmed by 3 bases and V by 10 bases; bases with no gene match: 6. The CDR3 runs to 13 residues. Here the CDR3 DNA reads TGTGCCAGCGGGACAGGGAGCGAAGAGACCCAGTACTTC. This gives the protein CASGTGSEETQYF.

This clone was recorded once. The chain combines TRBV5-8 with TRBJ2-3; 11 bases line up with TRBD2. V dropped 0 bases and J dropped 3; count of bases not matched to a gene: 9. The CDR3 contains 18 residues. Per germline, CDR1 SGHTS and CDR2 YDEGEE. CDR3 sequence: CASSLGNSGGARTDTQYF. CDR3 in DNA: TGTGCCAGCAGCTTGGGGAATAGCGGGGGGGCAAGGACAGATACGCAGTATTTT.

This chain joins TRBV7-9 and TRBJ2-7; weak D call: TRBD2 (5 bases). This CDR3 spans 14 amino acids. Trimming shortened V by 2 bases and J by 2 bases, and 10 bases separated the two germline ends. Germline loops: CDR1 SEHNR, CDR2 FQNEAQ (reference sequence). The CDR3 region has the DNA TGTGCCAGCAGCTTATCGGCCGGGGCCTACGAGCAGTACTTC. This gives the protein CASSLSAGAYEQYF.

This clone has more than one count but fewer than ten. V gene TRBV28 combines with J gene TRBJ2-7, with no clear D. The V and J ends lost 3 bases and 4 bases respectively, with 7 bases between them. CDR3 length equals 12 residues. Germline V gene sequence: CDR1 MDHEN, CDR2 SYDVKM. The CDR3 spells CASSFSGYEQYF. The CDR3 DNA reads as TGTGCCAGCAGTTTCTCCGGTTACGAGCAGTACTTC.

The genes are TRBV5-4 and TRBJ1-1; 7 nucleotides agree with TRBD1. V lost 4 bases, J lost 5 bases, and 8 bases stayed unmatched. CDR1 and CDR2 (germline): SGHNT, YYREEE (reference sequence). The CDR3 has 14 amino acids. This CDR3 is CASSPRQGWTEAFF. For the CDR3, the DNA is TGTGCCAGCAGCCCTAGACAGGGTTGGACTGAAGCTTTCTTT.

V usage is TRBV25-1 and J usage is TRBJ1-1, with TRBD1 matching over 9 bases. V dropped 7 bases and J dropped 5; count of bases not matched to a gene: 8. The CDR3 sequence is 14 residues long. Germline V gene lookup returns CDR1 MGHDK and CDR2 SYGVNS. This CDR3 is CASTTTGGRTEAFF. For the CDR3, the DNA is TGTGCCAGCACCACGACAGGGGGAAGGACTGAAGCTTTCTTT.

The chain employs TRBV5-5 and TRBJ2-7; 7 nucleotides agree with TRBD1. Germline V gene lookup returns CDR1 SGHKS and CDR2 YYEKEE (reference sequence). The CDR3 has 15 amino acids. V shed 1 base, J shed 1 base, and the junction held 5 bases outside the gene matches. The CDR3 DNA reads TGTGCCAGCAGCTTGTCTTGGGACAGATCCTACGAGCAGTACTTC. This translates into CASSLSWDRSYEQYF.

The rearrangement joins TRBV5-1 to TRBJ2-7; D remains unclear. In germline, CDR1 is SGHRS, CDR2 YFSETQ. Trimming removed 1 base at V and 1 base at J, with 6 bases between. The CDR3 is made up of 13 amino acids. This CDR3 is CASSLTVSYEQYF. DNA of the CDR3: TGCGCCAGCAGCTTGACAGTGTCCTACGAGCAGTACTTC.

This sequence joins TRBV10-3 and TRBJ2-7; 8 bases agree with TRBD1. Trimming removed 6 bases from V and 2 bases from J; junction bases left unmatched: 3. The germline V gene encodes CDR1 ENHRY and CDR2 SYGVKD. There are 13 residues in the CDR3. The CDR3: CAIRGQGPYEQYF. In DNA form, the CDR3 reads TGTGCCATCAGAGGACAGGGCCCCTACGAGCAGTACTTC.

The rearrangement uses TRBV29-1 and TRBJ1-2, with 9 bases fitting TRBD1. CDR3 size: 18 residues. Germline values: CDR1 SQVTM, CDR2 ANQGSEA. J gave up 1 base and V 3 bases, and 15 bases lay outside the gene matches. The CDR3 sequence is CSVESFPYRGRINYGYTF. The CDR3 coding sequence is TGCAGCGTTGAGAGTTTTCCGTACAGGGGGCGGATTAACTATGGCTACACCTTC.

The chain combines TRBV6-5 with TRBJ1-2; D gene uncertain. Trimming took off 6 bases at V and 5 bases at J, with 10 bases between the two ends. This CDR3 contains 12 residues. Germline V gene sequence: CDR1 MNHEY, CDR2 SVGAGI. CDR3 protein: CASRQNLYGYTF. CDR3 DNA: TGTGCCAGCAGACAGAATCTATATGGCTACACCTTC.

This chain uses TRBV6-5 with TRBJ1-1; 11 nucleotides match TRBD1. The germline gives CDR1 MNHEY, CDR2 SVGAGI. V lost 7 bases, J lost 5 bases, and 6 bases stayed unmatched. This CDR3 has 14 residues. The CDR3 loop reads CASTPGQGGTEAFF. The CDR3 DNA is TGTGCCAGCACCCCGGGACAGGGGGGGACTGAAGCTTTCTTT.

The chain uses TRBV19 and TRBJ1-1; D perhaps matches TRBD1 (5 bases). The V gene lost 5 bases and the J gene lost 0 bases, with 10 bases spanning the gap. CDR3 length: 14 amino acids. Germline V lookup: CDR1 LNHDA, CDR2 SQIVND (reference sequence). The CDR3 nucleotides read TGTGCCAGTAGTCTGTCAGGGATGAACACTGAAGCTTTCTTT. This codes for CASSLSGMNTEAFF.

The rearrangement joins TRBV5-4 to TRBJ1-1; D may be TRBD1 (5 bases). Trimming left V 2 bases short and J 5 bases short, with 7 bases between. The CDR3 has 12 residues. Germline V lookup: CDR1 SGHNT, CDR2 YYREEE (reference sequence). Written as DNA, the CDR3 is TGTGCCAGCAGCTTAAGGGGAACTGAAGCTTTCTTT. This encodes CASSLRGTEAFF.

The genes are TRBV11-2 and TRBJ1-2; 7 bases are a match to TRBD1. Germline V lookup: CDR1 SGHAT, CDR2 FQNNGV. Trimming took 5 bases from V and 8 from J; bases not matched to a gene: 11. The CDR3 contains 14 residues. The CDR3 DNA follows: TGTGCCAGCAGCCTACAGGGGAGGAGCGAGGGCTACACCTTC. Translation gives CASSLQGRSEGYTF.

The J gene is TRBJ1-1, the V gene TRBV27; D possibly corresponds to TRBD1 (5 bases). Deletions cut 0 bases from V and 11 bases from J, with 13 bases between. Germline V gene lookup returns CDR1 MNHEY and CDR2 SMNVEV (reference sequence). This CDR3 comprises 13 residues. CDR3 protein: CASSLSGAGRAFF. The CDR3, as DNA: TGTGCCAGCAGTTTATCAGGAGCAGGGAGGGCTTTCTTT.

The chain combines TRBV30 with TRBJ1-2; TRBD1 agrees at 8 bases. J gave up 8 bases and V 2 bases, and 7 bases lay outside the gene matches. Germline assignment: CDR1 GTSNPN and CDR2 SVGIG (reference sequence). The CDR3 is made up of 13 amino acids. DNA of the CDR3: TGTGCCTGGAGTCCGGACAGGGAGGGCGGCTACACCTTC. Translation gives CAWSPDREGGYTF.

This CDR3 is CASSLAQGQLETQYF. In nucleotides, the CDR3 is TGTGCCAGCAGCTTAGCACAGGGGCAATTAGAGACCCAGTACTTC. This sequence joins TRBV7-2 and TRBJ2-5; the match to TRBD1 covers 7 bases. CDR1 SGHTA and CDR2 FQGNSA come from the germline V gene. The CDR3 extends over 15 amino acids. V lost 0 bases, J lost 4 bases, and 5 bases stayed unmatched.

The V call is TRBV6-5, the J call TRBJ2-1; 9 positions agree with TRBD2. V was clipped by 2 bases and J by 8 bases; unmatched bases: 10. Germline V lookup: CDR1 MNHEY, CDR2 SVGAGI. The CDR3 extends over 16 amino acids. CDR3 protein: CASSYDLAGIRDEQFF. In nucleotides, the CDR3 is TGTGCCAGCAGTTACGACCTAGCGGGGATTAGAGATGAGCAGTTCTTC.

The rearrangement uses TRBV6-4 and TRBJ1-1; D ambiguous. The length of the CDR3 is 13 residues. V lost 3 bases and J lost 2, with 7 bases in between. The germline gives CDR1 MRHNA, CDR2 SNTAGT. The CDR3 is CASSETANTEAFF. The CDR3, as DNA: TGTGCCAGCAGTGAAACAGCAAACACTGAAGCTTTCTTT.

This chain joins TRBV5-1 and TRBJ2-4; D is possibly TRBD1 (5 bases). CDR3 length: 12 residues. Germline V gives CDR1 SGHRS, CDR2 YFSETQ. Trimming pared 6 bases from V and 1 base from J, leaving 5 bases between. The CDR3 sequence: CASTGAKNIQYF. In DNA form, the CDR3 reads TGCGCCAGCACAGGGGCCAAAAACATTCAGTACTTC.